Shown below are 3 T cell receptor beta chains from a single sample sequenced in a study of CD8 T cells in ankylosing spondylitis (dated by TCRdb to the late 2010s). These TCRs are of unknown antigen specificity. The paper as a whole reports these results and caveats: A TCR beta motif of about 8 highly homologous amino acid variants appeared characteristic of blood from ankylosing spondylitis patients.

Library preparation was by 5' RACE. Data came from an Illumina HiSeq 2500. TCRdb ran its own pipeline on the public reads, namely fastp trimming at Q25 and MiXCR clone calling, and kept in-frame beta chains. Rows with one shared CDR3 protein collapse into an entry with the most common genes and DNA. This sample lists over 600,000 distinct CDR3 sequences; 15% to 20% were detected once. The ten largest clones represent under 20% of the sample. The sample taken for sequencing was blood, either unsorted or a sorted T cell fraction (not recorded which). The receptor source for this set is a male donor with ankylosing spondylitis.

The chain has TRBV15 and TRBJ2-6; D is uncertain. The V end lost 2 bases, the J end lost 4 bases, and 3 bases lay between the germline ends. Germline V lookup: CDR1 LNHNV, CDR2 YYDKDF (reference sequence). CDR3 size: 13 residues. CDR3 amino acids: CATSRYGANVLTF. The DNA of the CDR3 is TGTGCCACCAGCAGATACGGGGCCAACGTCCTGACTTTC.

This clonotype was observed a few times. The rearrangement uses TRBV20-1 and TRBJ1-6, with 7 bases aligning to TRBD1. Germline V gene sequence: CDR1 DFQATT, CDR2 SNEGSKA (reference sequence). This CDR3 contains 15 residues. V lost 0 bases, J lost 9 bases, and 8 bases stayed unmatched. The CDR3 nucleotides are TGCAGTGCTAGAGACTCAGGGGGTAGGGTTTCACCCCTCCACTTT. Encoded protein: CSARDSGGRVSPLHF.

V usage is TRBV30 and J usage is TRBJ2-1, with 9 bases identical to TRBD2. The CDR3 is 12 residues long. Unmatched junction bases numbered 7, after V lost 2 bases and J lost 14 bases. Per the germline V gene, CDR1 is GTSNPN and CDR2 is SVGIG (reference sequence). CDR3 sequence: CAWSRAEREEFF. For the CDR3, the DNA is TGTGCCTGGAGTAGGGCGGAGCGGGAGGAGTTCTTC. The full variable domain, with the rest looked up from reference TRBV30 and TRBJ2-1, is SQTIHQWPATLVQPVGSPLSLECTVEGTSNPNLYWYRQAAGRGLQLLFYSVGIGQISSEVPQNLSASRPQDRQFILSSKKLLLSDSGFYLCAWSRAEREEFFGPGTRLTVL.